The 27 T cell receptor beta chains below were found in one sample sequenced in a study of T cell changes during pregnancy in multiple sclerosis. Sequencing was performed with immunoSEQ multiplex PCR; in TCRdb, only in-frame clones are kept and a portion is missing. The profile shows 65,000 to 90,000 clones, around 92% of them singletons. The sample in question was peripheral blood, obtained before pregnancy. The receptors shown here come from a female donor with multiple sclerosis, enrolled in a pregnancy study.

This chain connects TRBV7-2 to TRBJ1-1, with D uncertain. V gave up 1 base and J gave up 6 bases, with 6 bases separating them. CDR3 size: 12 residues. Per germline, CDR1 SGHTA and CDR2 FQGNSA. The CDR3 region has the DNA TGTGCCAGCAGCTTAGGTAGCTCTGAAGCTTTCTTT. It specifies CASSLGSSEAFF.

CDR3 residues: CSALMGTKEKLFF. CDR3 in DNA: TGCAGCGCCCTTATGGGGACAAAAGAAAAACTGTTTTTT. This rearrangement joins TRBV29-1 to TRBJ1-4, with D maybe TRBD1 (6 bases). The V end was cut by 7 bases, the J end by 8 bases, with 17 bases between. The germline gives CDR1 SQVTM, CDR2 ANQGSEA. The CDR3 loop spans 13 amino acids.

The chain links TRBV6-5 to TRBJ2-2, with 7 bases lining up with TRBD1. The CDR3 is 15 residues long. Germline CDR1 MNHEY, CDR2 SVGAGI. J lost 4 bases, V lost 2 bases, and 4 bases had no gene match. In nucleotides, the CDR3 is TGTGCCAGCAGTTACCTTCGACAGGGCACCGGGGAGCTGTTTTTT. Amino acids: CASSYLRQGTGELFF.

The chain has TRBV18 and TRBJ1-5; the match to TRBD1 covers 7 bases. The J segment lost 2 bases and the V segment lost 3 bases, leaving 1 base of the junction unmatched. Germline loops: CDR1 KGHSH, CDR2 LQKENI. The length of the CDR3 is 14 residues. CDR3 residues: CASSPGTGNQPQHF. The CDR3 coding sequence is TGTGCCAGCTCACCTGGGACAGGCAATCAGCCCCAGCATTTT.

The chain couples TRBV28 to TRBJ2-3; 8 positions agree with TRBD2. After removal of 3 bases from V and 1 base from J, the junction contained 3 bases not matched to a gene. Germline V gene data show CDR1 as MDHEN and CDR2 as SYDVKM. This CDR3 has 15 residues. CDR3 bases: TGTGCCAGCAGTTTCCCAGCGGGAGGCACAGATACGCAGTATTTT. It yields the protein CASSFPAGGTDTQYF.

This clone was picked up one time. This chain joins TRBV5-6 and TRBJ1-2; tentatively, D is TRBD1 (6 bases). The V end lost 3 bases, the J end lost 8 bases, and 17 bases lay between the germline ends. Germline CDR1 SGHDT, CDR2 YYEEEE. The CDR3 is 14 amino acids. CDR3 nucleotide sequence: TGTGCCAGCAGCTACGGGGGGGGCCCACACGGCTACACCTTC. This translates into CASSYGGGPHGYTF.

This chain joins TRBV7-9 and TRBJ2-1, with 11 bases that match TRBD2. Germline V gene lookup returns CDR1 SEHNR and CDR2 FQNEAQ (reference sequence). V lost 5 bases, J lost 0 bases, and 9 bases stayed unmatched. The CDR3 has 18 amino acids. This CDR3 is CASSKIPGLADSYNEQFF. In nucleotides, the CDR3 is TGTGCCAGCAGCAAAATCCCGGGACTAGCGGACTCCTACAATGAGCAGTTCTTC.

The chain joins TRBV13 to TRBJ2-5, with 11 positions matching TRBD2. Per germline, CDR1 PRHDT and CDR2 FYEKMQ (reference sequence). The CDR3 runs to 17 residues. The trim removed 6 bases at V and 2 bases at J, leaving 11 bases unmatched. CDR3 sequence: CASSSFTGTSGQETQYF. The CDR3 DNA sequence: TGTGCCAGCAGTTCTTTTACCGGGACTAGCGGTCAAGAGACCCAGTACTTC.

This rearrangement joins TRBV19 to TRBJ2-7; 11 bases fit TRBD2. CDR1 LNHDA and CDR2 SQIVND come from the germline V gene (reference sequence). The CDR3 is 14 amino acids. The V and J ends lost 3 bases and 4 bases, in that order; junction bases with no gene match: 2. The CDR3 sequence: CASSMTSGTYEQYF. CDR3 bases: TGTGCCAGTAGTATGACTAGCGGGACTTACGAGCAGTACTTC.

The V and J genes are TRBV15 and TRBJ2-3; 11 nucleotides align to TRBD2. Germline loops: CDR1 LNHNV, CDR2 YYDKDF (reference sequence). V shed 6 bases and J 7 bases; nucleotides not matched to a gene: 9. The CDR3 sequence is 15 residues long. The CDR3 loop reads CATRGDLAGGNTQYF. The DNA of the CDR3 is TGTGCCACCAGAGGGGACCTAGCGGGAGGAAATACGCAGTATTTT.

The V gene is TRBV27, the J gene TRBJ2-7; 10 positions agree with TRBD2. Germline V gene sequence: CDR1 MNHEY, CDR2 SMNVEV (reference sequence). This CDR3 has 14 residues. V lost 3 bases and J lost 2; bases outside the gene matches: 1. The CDR3, as DNA: TGTGCCAGCAGTTTTACTAGCGGGGCCTACGAGCAGTACTTC. As protein: CASSFTSGAYEQYF.

The chain joins TRBV19 to TRBJ2-1, with D possibly matching TRBD2 (6 bases). In germline, CDR1 is LNHDA, CDR2 SQIVND (reference sequence). The CDR3 totals 15 residues. V was cut by 3 bases and J by 5 bases, with 14 bases left in between. CDR3 sequence (DNA): TGTGCCAGTAGTATCTTGGTAGCGGACAACAATGAGCAGTTCTTC. Amino acid sequence: CASSILVADNNEQFF.

V and J are TRBV28 and TRBJ1-1, with a weak D call TRBD1 (6 bases). V shed 10 bases and J shed 3 bases, with 24 bases lying between them. Germline lookup yields CDR1 MDHEN and CDR2 SYDVKM. There are 16 residues in the CDR3. The CDR3 DNA sequence: TGTGCCACCATCCTACGGTGGCAGGGGCTCTACACTGAAGCTTTCTTT. Protein: CATILRWQGLYTEAFF.

The chain employs TRBV4-1 and TRBJ2-2; TRBD1 aligns across 8 bases. V gave up 5 bases and J gave up 11 bases; unmatched junction bases: 4. This CDR3 region has 12 residues. Germline V CDR1 and CDR2: MGHRA, YSYEKL. The CDR3 DNA follows: TGCGCCAGCAGCGAGACAGGGGAAGAGCTGTTTTTT. Its protein is CASSETGEELFF.

The V and J genes are TRBV2 and TRBJ2-2; a weak D match, TRBD1 (6 bases). The CDR3 is 18 residues long. CDR1 is SNHLY and CDR2 is FYNNEI in the germline V gene. The V and J ends lost 3 bases and 0 bases respectively, with 17 bases between them. The chain's CDR3 is CASSDPAEGGPNTGELFF. The CDR3 DNA reads as TGTGCCAGCAGTGACCCCGCCGAAGGGGGACCGAACACCGGGGAGCTGTTTTTT.

The rearrangement uses TRBV4-1 and TRBJ2-5; 7 bases are shared with TRBD1. Germline-derived CDR1 and CDR2 are MGHRA and YSYEKL. The CDR3 covers 14 residues. V was clipped by 6 bases and J by 5 bases; unmatched bases: 9. CDR3 DNA: TGCGCCAGCAGGAAGACAGGGTCAAGGGAGACCCAGTACTTC. It translates to CASRKTGSRETQYF.

The V call is TRBV6-5, the J call TRBJ2-7; 9 bases match TRBD2. J gave up 6 bases and V 6 bases, and 6 bases lay outside the gene matches. The CDR3 runs 13 residues. CDR1 and CDR2 from the germline V gene are MNHEY and SVGAGI. CDR3 region: CASRSGLALEQYF. The CDR3, as DNA: TGTGCCAGCAGATCGGGACTAGCTCTCGAGCAGTACTTC.

This clone was seen once. This chain joins TRBV7-9 and TRBJ2-7; D possibly corresponds to TRBD1 (6 bases). Trimming pared 1 base from V and 1 base from J, leaving 8 bases between. The CDR3 covers 14 residues. Germline lookup yields CDR1 SEHNR and CDR2 FQNEAQ (reference sequence). CDR3 sequence: CASSLDRVSYEQYF. The CDR3 nucleotides are TGTGCCAGCAGCTTAGACAGGGTATCCTACGAGCAGTACTTC.

V gene TRBV18 combines with J gene TRBJ1-3; D gene uncertain. V lost 2 bases and J lost 2, with 13 bases in between. Germline V gene lookup returns CDR1 KGHSH and CDR2 LQKENI. CDR3 length: 16 residues. The CDR3 DNA reads as TGTGCCAGCTCACCAGAGTGGAGAGCAGCTGGAAACACCATATATTTT. Encoded protein: CASSPEWRAAGNTIYF.

The DNA of the CDR3 is TGTGCCAGCAGCTTAGAGAGTCAGCGGGAGGGCCCCAATGAGCAGTTCTTC. It is translated as CASSLESQREGPNEQFF. This chain joins TRBV5-4 and TRBJ2-1, with 10 bases that match TRBD2. Germline assignment: CDR1 SGHNT and CDR2 YYREEE (reference sequence). V trimming: 2 bases; J trimming: 6 bases; junction bases outside the gene matches: 11. This CDR3 has 17 amino acids.

The rearrangement joins TRBV7-9 to TRBJ2-7, with D maybe TRBD2 (7 bases). This CDR3 region has 14 residues. V lost 1 base to trimming and J lost 5 bases, with 12 bases between them. CDR1 and CDR2 (germline): SEHNR, FQNEAQ (reference sequence). The CDR3, as DNA: TGTGCCAGCAGCTTAGTGGGGGGGCGAAACGAGCAGTACTTC. Translated, it gives CASSLVGGRNEQYF.

This clone was picked up a small number of times. The J gene is TRBJ2-3, the V gene TRBV6-4; TRBD1 matches at 7 bases. The CDR3 contains 15 residues. V trimming: 3 bases; J trimming: 3 bases; junction bases outside the gene matches: 6. Germline assignment: CDR1 MRHNA and CDR2 SNTAGT. The chain's CDR3 is CASSDEGGATDTQYF. The DNA for the CDR3 is TGTGCCAGCAGTGATGAAGGGGGCGCGACAGATACGCAGTATTTT.

V and J are TRBV28 and TRBJ2-2, with 11 bases that match TRBD2. Germline trimming cut 6 bases from V and 3 bases from J; bases unmatched to any gene: 3. Germline loops: CDR1 MDHEN, CDR2 SYDVKM. The CDR3 covers 15 residues. CDR3 region: CASSTSGSYTGELFF. The DNA of the CDR3 is TGTGCCAGCAGCACTAGCGGGAGTTACACCGGGGAGCTGTTTTTT.

The CDR3 is CASSLVGGIVDEQFF. CDR3 coding DNA: TGTGCCAGCAGCTTAGTAGGAGGAATAGTCGATGAGCAGTTCTTC. The chain employs TRBV7-3 and TRBJ2-1, with TRBD2 as a possible D gene (5 bases). V lost 2 bases and J lost 8, with 16 bases in between. The CDR3 consists of 15 residues. Germline CDR1 SGHTA, CDR2 FQGTGA.

The CDR3 loop is CASSLLSNTIYF. CDR3 nucleotide sequence: TGTGCCAGCAGCTTACTTTCTAACACCATATATTTT. The chain couples TRBV7-6 to TRBJ1-3; no definite D call. Trimming pared 2 bases from V and 7 bases from J, leaving 6 bases between. Germline loops: CDR1 SGHVS, CDR2 FNYEAQ. The CDR3 is 12 residues long.

V gene TRBV5-6 combines with J gene TRBJ2-7; D gene uncertain. CDR3 length: 15 amino acids. Trimming shortened V by 1 base and J by 3 bases, and 14 bases separated the two germline ends. Germline V gives CDR1 SGHDT, CDR2 YYEEEE. The CDR3 reads CASSLLTQVNYEQYF. CDR3 nucleotides: TGTGCCAGCAGCTTGCTAACCCAAGTAAACTACGAGCAGTACTTC.

The J gene is TRBJ1-2, the V gene TRBV5-4; a possible D gene is TRBD1 (6 bases). Trimming removed 2 bases at V and 1 base at J, with 9 bases between. The CDR3 has 14 amino acids. Germline CDR1 SGHNT, CDR2 YYREEE (reference sequence). The CDR3 region is CASSFGQLNYGYTF. In DNA, the CDR3 is TGTGCCAGCAGCTTTGGACAGCTTAACTATGGCTACACCTTC.